The clone carrying this TCR beta chain has only a few counts. The antigen remains undetermined. Axillary draining lymph nodes of breast cancer patients supplied the node samples. The sample comes from a study of breast tumors, draining lymph nodes, adjacent tissues. Whole-study findings and limits: Findings are consistent with lymph node origin and intratumoral expansion of most tumor T cells.

A single record per CDR3 protein comes from TCRdb applying MiXCR to the multiplex PCR reads. In the table there are around 140,000 distinct CDR3 sequences, approximately 20% of which are singletons. This TCR was sampled from a female donor with breast cancer. Some clones in this sample may be carry-over from other donors' samples. Sequenced sample: axillary lymph node tissue.

The CDR3 reads CASSGRQGTSNTGELFF. CDR3 DNA sequence: TGTGCCAGCAGTGGTCGACAGGGGACCTCGAACACCGGGGAGCTGTTTTTT. The J gene is TRBJ2-2, the V gene TRBV28, with 8 bases that match TRBD1. There are 17 residues in the CDR3. The V gene's germline CDR1 is MDHEN and CDR2 SYDVKM. With 5 bases clipped from V and 0 bases from J, the junction kept 8 bases outside the gene matches.